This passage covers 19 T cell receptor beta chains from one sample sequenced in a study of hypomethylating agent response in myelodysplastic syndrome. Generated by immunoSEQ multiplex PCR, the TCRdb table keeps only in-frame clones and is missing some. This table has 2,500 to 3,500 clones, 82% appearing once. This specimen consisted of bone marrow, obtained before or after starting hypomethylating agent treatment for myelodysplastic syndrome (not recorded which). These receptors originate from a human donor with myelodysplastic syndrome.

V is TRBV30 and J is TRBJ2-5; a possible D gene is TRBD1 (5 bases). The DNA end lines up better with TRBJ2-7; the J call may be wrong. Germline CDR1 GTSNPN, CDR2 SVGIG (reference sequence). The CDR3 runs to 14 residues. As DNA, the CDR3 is TGTGCCGCTCCAAGTCGAGACAGCTCCTACGAGCAGTACTTC. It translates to CAAPSRDSSYEQYF.

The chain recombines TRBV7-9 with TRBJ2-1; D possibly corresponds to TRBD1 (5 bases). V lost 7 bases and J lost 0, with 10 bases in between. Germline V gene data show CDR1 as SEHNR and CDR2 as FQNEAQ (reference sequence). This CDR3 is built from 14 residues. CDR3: CASTPQGSYNEQFF. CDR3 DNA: TGTGCCAGCACCCCCCAGGGCTCCTACAATGAGCAGTTCTTC.

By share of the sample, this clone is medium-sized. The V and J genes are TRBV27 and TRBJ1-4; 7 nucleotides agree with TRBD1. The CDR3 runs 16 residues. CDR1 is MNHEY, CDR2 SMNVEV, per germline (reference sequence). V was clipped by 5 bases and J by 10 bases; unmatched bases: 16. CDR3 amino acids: CASSTPQGPVPGKLFF. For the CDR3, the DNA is TGTGCCAGCAGTACTCCACAGGGGCCTGTCCCAGGAAAACTGTTTTTT.

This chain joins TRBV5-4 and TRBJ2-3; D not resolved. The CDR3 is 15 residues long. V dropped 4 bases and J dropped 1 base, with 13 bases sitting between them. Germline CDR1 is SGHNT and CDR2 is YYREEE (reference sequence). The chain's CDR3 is CASSPGWRGTDTQYF. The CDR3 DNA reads TGTGCCAGCAGCCCCGGCTGGAGAGGCACAGATACGCAGTATTTT.

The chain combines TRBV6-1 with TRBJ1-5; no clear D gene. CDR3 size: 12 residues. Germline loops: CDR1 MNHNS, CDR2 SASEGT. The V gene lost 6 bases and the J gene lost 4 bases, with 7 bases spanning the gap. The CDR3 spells CASRQPNQPQHF. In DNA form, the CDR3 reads TGTGCCAGCAGACAGCCTAATCAGCCCCAGCATTTT.

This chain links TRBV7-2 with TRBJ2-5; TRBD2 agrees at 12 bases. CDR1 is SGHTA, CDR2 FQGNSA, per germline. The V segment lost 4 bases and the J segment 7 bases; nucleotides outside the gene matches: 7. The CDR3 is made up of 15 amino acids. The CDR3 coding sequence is TGTGCCAGCAGCTCTAGCGGGGGGGCGCGGGGGACCCAGTACTTC. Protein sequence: CASSSSGGARGTQYF.

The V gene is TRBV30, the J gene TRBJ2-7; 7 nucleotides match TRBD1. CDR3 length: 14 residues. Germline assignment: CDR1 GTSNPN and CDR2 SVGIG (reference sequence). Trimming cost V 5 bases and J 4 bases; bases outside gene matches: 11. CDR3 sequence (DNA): TGTGCCTGGGGTTACCGGGACAGAAATTACGAGCAGTACTTC. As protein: CAWGYRDRNYEQYF.

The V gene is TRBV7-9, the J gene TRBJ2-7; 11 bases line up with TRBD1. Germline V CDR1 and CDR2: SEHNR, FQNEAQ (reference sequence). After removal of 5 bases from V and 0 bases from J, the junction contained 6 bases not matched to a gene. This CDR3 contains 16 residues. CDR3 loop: CASSAPGTGGSYEQYF. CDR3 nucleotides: TGTGCCAGCAGCGCACCCGGGACAGGGGGCTCCTACGAGCAGTACTTC.

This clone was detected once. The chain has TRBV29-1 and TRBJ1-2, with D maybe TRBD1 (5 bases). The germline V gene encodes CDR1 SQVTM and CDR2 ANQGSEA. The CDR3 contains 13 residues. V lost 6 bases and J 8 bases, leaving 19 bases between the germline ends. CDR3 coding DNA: TGCAGCGTGATGTTAGAACAGGCGAGGGGCTACACCTTC. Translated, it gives CSVMLEQARGYTF.

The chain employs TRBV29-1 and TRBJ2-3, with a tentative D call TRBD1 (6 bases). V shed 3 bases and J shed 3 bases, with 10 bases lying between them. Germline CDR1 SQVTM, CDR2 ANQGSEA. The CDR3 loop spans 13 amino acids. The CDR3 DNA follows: TGCAGCGTTGATACAGGGTTTACAGATACGCAGTATTTT. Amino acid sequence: CSVDTGFTDTQYF.

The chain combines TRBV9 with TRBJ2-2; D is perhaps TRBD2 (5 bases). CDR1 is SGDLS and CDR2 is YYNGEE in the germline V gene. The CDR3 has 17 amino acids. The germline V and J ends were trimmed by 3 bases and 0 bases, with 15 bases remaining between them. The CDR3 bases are TGTGCCAGCAGCGACAACCCCCTCGGGGCGAACACCGGGGAGCTGTTTTTT. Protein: CASSDNPLGANTGELFF. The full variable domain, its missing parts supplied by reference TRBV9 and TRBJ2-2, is DSGVTQTPKHLITATGQRVTLRCSPRSGDLSVYWYQQSLDQGLQFLIQYYNGEERAKGNILERFSAQQFPDLHSELNLSSLELGDSALYFCASSDNPLGANTGELFFGEGSRLTVL.

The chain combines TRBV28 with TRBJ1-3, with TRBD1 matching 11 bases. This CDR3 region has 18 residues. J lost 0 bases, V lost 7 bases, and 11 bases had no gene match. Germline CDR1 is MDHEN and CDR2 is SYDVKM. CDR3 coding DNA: TGTGCCAGCACCGCGGGGACAGGGGGGTGGCACTCTGGAAACACCATATATTTT. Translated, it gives CASTAGTGGWHSGNTIYF.

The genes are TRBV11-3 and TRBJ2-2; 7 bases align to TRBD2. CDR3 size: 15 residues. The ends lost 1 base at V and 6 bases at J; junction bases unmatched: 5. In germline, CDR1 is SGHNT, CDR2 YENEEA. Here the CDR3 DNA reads TGTGCCAGCAGCTTAGGACTAGCCGGGGCCGGGGAGCTGTTTTTT. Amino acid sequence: CASSLGLAGAGELFF.

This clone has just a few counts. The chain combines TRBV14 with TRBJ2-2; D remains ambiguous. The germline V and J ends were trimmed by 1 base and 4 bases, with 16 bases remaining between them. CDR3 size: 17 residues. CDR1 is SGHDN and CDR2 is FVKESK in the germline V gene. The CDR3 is CASSQVLMPRGTGELFF. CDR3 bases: TGTGCCAGCAGCCAAGTTTTGATGCCTCGTGGCACCGGGGAGCTGTTTTTT. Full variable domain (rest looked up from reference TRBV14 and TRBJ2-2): EAGVTQFPSHSVIEKGQTVTLRCDPISGHDNLYWYRRVMGKEIKFLLHFVKESKQDESGMPNNRFLAERTGGTYSTLKVQPAELEDSGVYFCASSQVLMPRGTGELFFGEGSRLTVL.

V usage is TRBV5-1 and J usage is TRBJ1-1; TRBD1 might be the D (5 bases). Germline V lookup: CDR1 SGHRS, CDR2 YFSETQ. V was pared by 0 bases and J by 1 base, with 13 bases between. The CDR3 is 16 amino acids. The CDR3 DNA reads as TGCGCCAGCAGCTTGGAGGGAACTAGGGGGAACACTGAAGCTTTCTTT. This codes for CASSLEGTRGNTEAFF.

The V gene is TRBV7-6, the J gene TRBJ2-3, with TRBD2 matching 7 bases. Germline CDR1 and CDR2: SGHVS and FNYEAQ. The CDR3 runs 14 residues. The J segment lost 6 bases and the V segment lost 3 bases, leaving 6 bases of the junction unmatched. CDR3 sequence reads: CASSLAGEEDTQYF. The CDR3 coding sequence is TGTGCCAGCAGCTTGGCGGGGGAGGAGGATACGCAGTATTTT.

Here the CDR3 DNA reads TGCAGCGTTGTCAGGGGGAACACCGGGGAGCTGTTTTTT. This translates into CSVVRGNTGELFF. V is TRBV29-1 and J is TRBJ2-2; possible D gene TRBD1, 6 bases. This CDR3 has 13 residues. Germline lookup yields CDR1 SQVTM and CDR2 ANQGSEA. V gave up 4 bases and J gave up 1 base, with 7 bases separating them.

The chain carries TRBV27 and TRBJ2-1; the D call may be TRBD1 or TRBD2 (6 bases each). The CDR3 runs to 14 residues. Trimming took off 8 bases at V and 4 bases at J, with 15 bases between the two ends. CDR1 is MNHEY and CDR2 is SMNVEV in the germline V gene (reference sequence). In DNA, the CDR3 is TGTGCCAGCTCCCTTGGGGGGCGGTACAATGAGCAGTTCTTC. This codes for CASSLGGRYNEQFF.

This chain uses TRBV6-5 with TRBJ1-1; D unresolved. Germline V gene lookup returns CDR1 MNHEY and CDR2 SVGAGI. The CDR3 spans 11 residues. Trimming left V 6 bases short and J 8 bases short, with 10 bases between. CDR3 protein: CASSLLWEAFF. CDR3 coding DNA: TGTGCCAGCAGCCTACTGTGGGAAGCTTTCTTT.